This TCR beta chain came from a study of identical twins. MiXCR, applied by TCRdb to the 5' RACE reads, yields one record per CDR3 protein. The sample carries more than 1.5 million distinct CDR3 sequences, roughly 35% recorded once. CDR1 and CDR2 from the germline V gene are SEHNR and FQNEAQ (reference sequence). The CDR3 runs 14 residues. J lost 6 bases, V lost 4 bases, and 3 bases had no gene match. Study-level results: Models came in too low on out-of-frame TCR alpha sharing in monozygotic twins. There is a chance that invariant MAIT and iNKT cells partially muddied zero-insertion analyses.

The sample holds a few counts of this clonotype. Its specificity is not known. The clonotype comes from a newborn girl in good health. Sequencing used cord blood. V and J are TRBV7-9 and TRBJ1-2; 12 bases line up with TRBD1. The CDR3 DNA is TGTGCCAGCAGCTGGGACAGGGGGCGCAATGGCTACACCTTC. It encodes CASSWDRGRNGYTF.